This T cell receptor (beta chain) was retrieved from a study of tumor-infiltrating lymphocytes in primary liver carcinoma. Researchers generated TCR beta cDNA from about 530 ng of total RNA, relying on a constant-region primer. Generation of the TCR beta libraries relied on three nested multiplex PCR rounds using slightly modified ARM-PCR. TRBV1-TRBV30 forward primers paired with a C-beta reverse primer were used in the first two PCR rounds, which ran about 11 cycles each. TCRdb reprocessed the multiplex PCR reads via MiXCR and lists one record per CDR3 protein. This sample has 150,000 to 200,000 distinct CDR3 sequences; around four fifths occur once, and the top ten carry over 15%. V lost 2 bases, J lost 4 bases, and 15 bases lay in between. The CDR3 sequence is 16 residues long. Germline V gene lookup returns CDR1 SGHAT and CDR2 FQNNGV. Unsorted bulk tissue of about 20-32 mg yielded co-extracted RNA and DNA. Surgeons resected the patients' primary liver carcinomas.

The clonotype was recovered from a man aged 35 to 55 with primary liver carcinoma and hepatitis B virus infection. The gene calls are TRBV11-2 and TRBJ1-3, with D unresolved. The sample was tumor tissue from primary liver carcinoma. The CDR3 region has the DNA TGTGCCAGCAGCTTATTTTCTTCAAGATCCGGAAACACCATATATTTT. Translation: CASSLFSSRSGNTIYF.